What follows are 2 T cell receptor beta chains derived from one specimen sequenced in a study of blood T cell repertoires in COVID-19 (dated by TCRdb to between 2020 and 2021). Libraries were constructed by the immunoSEQ multiplex PCR assay. The table comes from immuneACCESS by way of TCRdb, which keeps in-frame sequences with V and J called. Part of the clones is missing from these tables; in studies checked, under half for an unresolved V gene and the rest for unknown reasons. This sample comprises 97,000 or so clones, more than 75% of them detected only once. Approximately 9.9% of the sample is held by the ten biggest clonotypes. The sample taken for sequencing was peripheral blood. The receptors originated from a man aged 60-69 years with active or convalescent COVID-19.

The rearrangement joins TRBV27 to TRBJ1-2; D unresolved. This CDR3 comprises 14 residues. The germline V and J ends were trimmed by 4 bases and 7 bases, with 16 bases remaining between them. Germline lookup yields CDR1 MNHEY and CDR2 SMNVEV (reference sequence). The CDR3 coding sequence is TGTGCCAGCAGTTCCCCCGGGTTAGGTAGTGGCTACACCTTC. Amino acid sequence: CASSSPGLGSGYTF.

The chain has TRBV9 and TRBJ2-5, with 11 bases lining up with TRBD1. In germline, CDR1 is SGDLS, CDR2 YYNGEE. This CDR3 has 15 residues. The trim removed 4 bases at V and 5 bases at J, leaving 7 bases unmatched. CDR3 in amino acids: CASSTRTGGGETQYF. The CDR3 DNA is TGTGCCAGCAGCACAAGGACAGGGGGCGGGGAGACCCAGTACTTC. The whole variable domain, filled in from reference TRBV9 and TRBJ2-5, reads DSGVTQTPKHLITATGQRVTLRCSPRSGDLSVYWYQQSLDQGLQFLIQYYNGEERAKGNILERFSAQQFPDLHSELNLSSLELGDSALYFCASSTRTGGGETQYFGPGTRLLVL.